This T cell receptor (beta chain) is from a study of blood T cells in healthy people across ages. A sample-barcoded 5' primer and a J-beta primer mix were used in a second PCR of roughly 7 to 12 cycles. TCRdb reprocessed the 5' RACE reads with MiXCR, giving one entry per CDR3 protein. The sample carries under 1,000,000 distinct CDR3 sequences, around 34% recorded once. The total RNA that was extracted per sample amounted to at least 5 micrograms. Comment on this clonotype: Its antigen is as yet unknown.

Study-wide results and caveats: Getting older went along with TCR beta diversity per million T cells dropping roughly linearly.

The germline V gene has CDR1 MNHEY and CDR2 SVGAGI. This CDR3 comprises 14 residues. Trimming shortened V by 7 bases and J by 12 bases, and 21 bases separated the two germline ends. The specimen was blood. This TCR derives from a man aged 18 to 30 in good health. The chain couples TRBV6-5 to TRBJ1-4, with D uncertain. The CDR3 here is CASTTRIAREELFF. The CDR3 bases are TGTGCCAGCACGACCCGAATAGCCCGGGAAGAACTGTTTTTT.